The rows below give T cell receptor beta chains drawn from one sample of a study of cytomegalovirus exposure and HLA in healthy donors. The repertoire was sequenced with immunoSEQ multiplex PCR; TCRdb's copy has only in-frame clones and lacks some. The sample shows around 130,000 clones, 82% of them seen only once. The source material was PBMCs. These receptors originate from a young woman in good health and CMV-seronegative. Each CDR3 is given with its conserved first and last residue. The order of the fields is J gene, clone size, V gene, D gene, CDR3 DNA, CDR3 protein. A D gene is named only where the DNA matches it firmly. Size tells how often a clone was seen (once, few, many) or the class of an expanded clone, and some rows leave it out.

j_call: TRBJ2-5
clone_size: .
v_call: TRBV11-1
d_call: TRBD2
cdr3_nt: TGTGCCAGCAGCCCGGGGACTAGGGCCCAGTACTTC
cdr3_aa: CASSPGTRAQYF

j_call: TRBJ2-7
clone_size: few
v_call: TRBV30
d_call: TRBD2
cdr3_nt: TGTGCCTGGAGTGCAGGACTAGAAGGCGAGCAGTACTTC
cdr3_aa: CAWSAGLEGEQYF

j_call: TRBJ2-1
clone_size: .
v_call: TRBV29-1
d_call: .
cdr3_nt: TGCAGCGCCCGGACAGCCTACAATGAGCAGTTCTTC
cdr3_aa: CSARTAYNEQFF

j_call: TRBJ1-1
clone_size: .
v_call: TRBV4-3
d_call: TRBD1
cdr3_nt: TGCGCCAGCAGCCAAGATTGGACAGGACGGACGAACACTGAAGCTTTCTTT
cdr3_aa: CASSQDWTGRTNTEAFF

j_call: TRBJ1-4
clone_size: .
v_call: TRBV19
d_call: .
cdr3_nt: TGTGCCAGTAGTATCCTCACGGGGAACTCAAATGAAAAACTGTTTTTT
cdr3_aa: CASSILTGNSNEKLFF

j_call: TRBJ2-2
clone_size: .
v_call: TRBV4-3
d_call: TRBD1
cdr3_nt: TGCGCCAGCAGCCAATCTTATACTTATACCGCGGACAGGGATACCGGGGAGCTGTTTTTT
cdr3_aa: CASSQSYTYTADRDTGELFF

j_call: TRBJ2-1
clone_size: .
v_call: TRBV6-1
d_call: TRBD2
cdr3_nt: TGTGCCAGCAGTGAAAGAAGCGGGGTTAATAATGAGCAGTTCTTC
cdr3_aa: CASSERSGVNNEQFF

j_call: TRBJ1-2
clone_size: .
v_call: TRBV5-1
d_call: TRBD1
cdr3_nt: TGCGCCAGCAGCTTCTCGACAGGGGACTATGGCTACACCTTC
cdr3_aa: CASSFSTGDYGYTF

j_call: TRBJ1-5
clone_size: .
v_call: TRBV5-5
d_call: .
cdr3_nt: TGTGCCAGCACCCCCTCGGCGGGGGTGGTTCAGCCCCAGCATTTT
cdr3_aa: CASTPSAGVVQPQHF

j_call: TRBJ2-5
clone_size: .
v_call: TRBV29-1
d_call: .
cdr3_nt: TGCAGCGGCCAGGGGGGAGGAGAGACCCAGTACTTC
cdr3_aa: CSGQGGGETQYF

j_call: TRBJ1-4
clone_size: .
v_call: TRBV5-4
d_call: .
cdr3_nt: TGTGCCAGCAGCTTTCTCAGTGAAAAACTGTTTTTT
cdr3_aa: CASSFLSEKLFF

j_call: TRBJ2-7
clone_size: .
v_call: TRBV27
d_call: TRBD1
cdr3_nt: TGTGCCAGCAGCCCCTTGGGACAGGGGGGGTACTACGAGCAGTACTTC
cdr3_aa: CASSPLGQGGYYEQYF

j_call: TRBJ2-1
clone_size: once
v_call: TRBV27
d_call: TRBD2
cdr3_nt: TGTGCCAGCAGTTATAGCGGGACCTCCTACAATGAGCAGTTCTTC
cdr3_aa: CASSYSGTSYNEQFF

j_call: TRBJ2-7
clone_size: .
v_call: TRBV5-6
d_call: .
cdr3_nt: TGTGCCAGCAGCTTCTCCGACAGGCGTCTCTACGAGCAGTACTTC
cdr3_aa: CASSFSDRRLYEQYF

j_call: TRBJ2-1
clone_size: .
v_call: TRBV6-1
d_call: .
cdr3_nt: TGTGCCAGCAGTGATCCAGGGACAAGCAATGAGCAGTTCTTC
cdr3_aa: CASSDPGTSNEQFF

j_call: TRBJ2-5
clone_size: once
v_call: TRBV12-2
d_call: .
cdr3_nt: TGTGCAAGTCGCTACTTGGGGCGGAACCAAGAGACCCAGTACTTC
cdr3_aa: CASRYLGRNQETQYF

j_call: TRBJ2-5
clone_size: once
v_call: TRBV18
d_call: TRBD1
cdr3_nt: TGTGCCAGCTCACCGGGACAGGGGAGGAGGGAGACCCAGTACTTC
cdr3_aa: CASSPGQGRRETQYF

j_call: TRBJ1-6
clone_size: .
v_call: TRBV4-3
d_call: TRBD1
cdr3_nt: TGCGCCAGCAGCCAAGCGGGACAGGGGAATTCACCCCTCCACTTT
cdr3_aa: CASSQAGQGNSPLHF

j_call: TRBJ2-1
clone_size: .
v_call: TRBV6-5
d_call: TRBD1
cdr3_nt: TGTGCCAGCAGTCCAACAGGGGGCTCGTACAATGAGCAGTTCTTC
cdr3_aa: CASSPTGGSYNEQFF

j_call: TRBJ1-1
clone_size: .
v_call: TRBV5-1
d_call: TRBD1
cdr3_nt: TGCGCCAGCAGCTTTGGGGCAGGGGGAGGAGCTTTCTTT
cdr3_aa: CASSFGAGGGAFF

j_call: TRBJ1-4
clone_size: .
v_call: TRBV7-2
d_call: .
cdr3_nt: TGTGCCAGCAGCCTTAGCCAAGCAACTAATGAAAAACTGTTTTTT
cdr3_aa: CASSLSQATNEKLFF

j_call: TRBJ1-1
clone_size: .
v_call: TRBV4-1
d_call: .
cdr3_nt: TGCGCCAGCAGCCAGGAACCCCCGGGACACGGGCCGGCGTACACTGAAGCTTTCTTT
cdr3_aa: CASSQEPPGHGPAYTEAFF

j_call: TRBJ2-3
clone_size: .
v_call: TRBV7-6
d_call: .
cdr3_nt: TGTGCCAGCAGCCTTGTTGGGCAGGGATCAGATACGCAGTATTTT
cdr3_aa: CASSLVGQGSDTQYF

j_call: TRBJ1-2
clone_size: .
v_call: TRBV27
d_call: TRBD1
cdr3_nt: TGTGCCAGCAGTTACACAGGGGAAGGCTACACCTTC
cdr3_aa: CASSYTGEGYTF

j_call: TRBJ1-5
clone_size: .
v_call: TRBV4-3
d_call: .
cdr3_nt: TGCGCCAGCAGCCAAGGGGTACGGGACACATATAGCAATCAGCCCCAGCATTTT
cdr3_aa: CASSQGVRDTYSNQPQHF

j_call: TRBJ2-7
clone_size: .
v_call: TRBV27
d_call: .
cdr3_nt: TGTGCCAGCAGTTTATCGAGGAGCTACGAGCAGTACTTC
cdr3_aa: CASSLSRSYEQYF

j_call: TRBJ1-2
clone_size: .
v_call: TRBV19
d_call: .
cdr3_nt: TGTGCCAGTAGTATAGGACAGATCTATGGCTACACCTTC
cdr3_aa: CASSIGQIYGYTF

j_call: TRBJ2-7
clone_size: .
v_call: TRBV6-1
d_call: TRBD2
cdr3_nt: TGTGCCAGCAGGTCAACGACTAGCGGGAAATACGAGCAGTACTTC
cdr3_aa: CASRSTTSGKYEQYF

j_call: TRBJ1-2
clone_size: once
v_call: TRBV18
d_call: TRBD1
cdr3_nt: TGTGCCAGCTCACCGAGGCTGACAGGGCAACCTAACTATGGCTACACCTTC
cdr3_aa: CASSPRLTGQPNYGYTF

j_call: TRBJ1-5
clone_size: .
v_call: TRBV5-1
d_call: TRBD1
cdr3_nt: TGCGCCAGCAGCCTCGGGACAGGGGGAAATCAGCCCCAGCATTTT
cdr3_aa: CASSLGTGGNQPQHF

j_call: TRBJ1-1
clone_size: .
v_call: TRBV5-8
d_call: TRBD1
cdr3_nt: TGTGCCAGCAGCCACCACGGGACAGGGGAGGGGGTCGACACTGAAGCTTTCTTT
cdr3_aa: CASSHHGTGEGVDTEAFF

j_call: TRBJ1-6
clone_size: .
v_call: TRBV30
d_call: TRBD1
cdr3_nt: TGTGCCTGGGGCCTGGGACAGAAAAATTCACCCCTCCACTTT
cdr3_aa: CAWGLGQKNSPLHF

j_call: TRBJ1-1
clone_size: .
v_call: TRBV27
d_call: .
cdr3_nt: TGTGCCAGCACCCACTTAGGGGACACTGAAGCTTTCTTT
cdr3_aa: CASTHLGDTEAFF

j_call: TRBJ2-4
clone_size: .
v_call: TRBV6-1
d_call: TRBD1
cdr3_nt: TGTGCCAGCAGTGAACCGGGACAGGGTAGGGACATTCAGTACTTC
cdr3_aa: CASSEPGQGRDIQYF

j_call: TRBJ2-4
clone_size: .
v_call: TRBV27
d_call: TRBD1
cdr3_nt: TGTGCCAGCCAGCCGGACAGGGGAGCCAAAAACATTCAGTACTTC
cdr3_aa: CASQPDRGAKNIQYF

j_call: TRBJ2-6
clone_size: .
v_call: TRBV5-1
d_call: TRBD1
cdr3_nt: TGCGCCAGCAGAGGACAGGCAAGCTCTGGGGCCAACGTCCTGACTTTC
cdr3_aa: CASRGQASSGANVLTF

j_call: TRBJ2-2
clone_size: .
v_call: TRBV6-1
d_call: .
cdr3_nt: TGTGCCAGCAGTGGACAGATAAACACCGGGGAGCTGTTTTTT
cdr3_aa: CASSGQINTGELFF

j_call: TRBJ1-2
clone_size: .
v_call: TRBV6-1
d_call: .
cdr3_nt: TGTGCCAGCAGTGATGGGCAGAACTATGGCTACACCTTC
cdr3_aa: CASSDGQNYGYTF